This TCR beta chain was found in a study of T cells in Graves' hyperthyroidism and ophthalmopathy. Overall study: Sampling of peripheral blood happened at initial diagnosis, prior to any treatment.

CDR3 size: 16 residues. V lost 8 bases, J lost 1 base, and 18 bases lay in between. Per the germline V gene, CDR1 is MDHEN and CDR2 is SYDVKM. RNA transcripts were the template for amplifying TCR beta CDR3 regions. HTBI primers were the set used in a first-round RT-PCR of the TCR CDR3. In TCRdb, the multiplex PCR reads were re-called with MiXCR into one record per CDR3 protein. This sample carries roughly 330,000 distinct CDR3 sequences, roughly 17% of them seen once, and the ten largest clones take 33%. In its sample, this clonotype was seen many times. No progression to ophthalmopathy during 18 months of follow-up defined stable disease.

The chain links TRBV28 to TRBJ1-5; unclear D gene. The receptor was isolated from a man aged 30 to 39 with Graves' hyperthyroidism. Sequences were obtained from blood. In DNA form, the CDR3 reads TGTGCCAGCTTACCCCGGCCGCAAAGAAGCAATCAGCCCCAGCATTTT. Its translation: CASLPRPQRSNQPQHF.